The T cell receptor beta chain under discussion was sequenced for a study of blood T cell repertoires in COVID-19. About the research overall: Italy, Spain and the United States were the sources of the convalescent and acute COVID-19 samples. PBMCs, B-cell-depleted T cells, or T cells provided the cDNA or gDNA that made up the material.

The germline gives CDR1 SGHAT, CDR2 FQNNGV. V lost 3 bases, J lost 2 bases, and 14 bases lay in between. The length of the CDR3 is 15 residues. Original analysis: Reference gene primer amplification in the assay estimated nucleated cell counts. The method was immunoSEQ multiplex PCR; TCRdb's version includes in-frame clones alone and lacks a portion of them. V, J and clone size were drawn from that table, and D and trimming were deduced from the DNA. The repertoire holds some 100,000 clones, with less than 85% as singletons. This clonotype was obtained from a woman between 55 and 75 years old with acute or convalescent COVID-19. The J gene is TRBJ2-7, the V gene TRBV11-2; possibly TRBD1 for D (7 bases). Sequences were obtained from peripheral blood. The CDR3 loop is CASSLRGTATYEQYF. CDR3 nucleotides: TGTGCCAGCAGCTTGCGCGGGACAGCCACCTACGAGCAGTACTTC.